This T cell receptor beta chain was sequenced in a study of T-cell reconstitution after alpha-beta-depleted transplantation in children. Unique molecular identifiers were incorporated during preparation of the TCRbeta library. TCRdb re-called the PCR reads through MiXCR, storing one row per CDR3 protein. The top ten clones hold 20% to 30% of a sample with under 300,000 distinct CDR3 sequences, more than 9% of them seen once. Overall study findings and caveats: After one year, T-cell counts and TCRbeta diversity mostly came from new T cells.

This clonotype was counted ten times or more. Its antigen is still unknown. The germline V and J ends were trimmed by 3 bases and 3 bases, with 3 bases remaining between them. The germline gives CDR1 DFQATT, CDR2 SNEGSKA (reference sequence). The CDR3 consists of 11 residues. The sample here was peripheral blood, taken 180 days after TCRalphabeta/CD19-depleted stem cell transplant. The source of this sequence is a male patient between 2 and 15 years old who had a stem cell transplant for chronic granulomatous disease, so the T cells may come from the graft donor. This chain joins TRBV20-1 and TRBJ2-1; D gene ambiguous. The CDR3: CSARIYNEQFF. CDR3 nucleotide sequence: TGCAGTGCTAGGATCTACAATGAGCAGTTCTTC.